The 30 T cell receptor beta chains given below trace back to one sample, sequenced in a study of cytomegalovirus exposure and HLA in healthy donors. The PCR had 60 Vbeta and 13 Jbeta primers. Using immunoSEQ multiplex PCR, the repertoire was profiled, and TCRdb retains in-frame clones only, with some absent. The table includes roughly 80,000 clones, approximately 71% detected once. Sequenced: PBMCs. All receptors come from a woman aged 35 to 49 in good health and CMV-seronegative.

This clone is labeled medium-sized. This chain links TRBV9 with TRBJ1-5, with 7 bases aligning to TRBD1. The V segment lost 7 bases and the J segment 3 bases; nucleotides outside the gene matches: 13. CDR3 length: 16 amino acids. Germline loops: CDR1 SGDLS, CDR2 YYNGEE. CDR3 DNA: TGTGCCAGCGGATCTCCACCGGACAGGAACAATCAGCCCCAGCATTTT. Translating it yields CASGSPPDRNNQPQHF.

This clone was recorded a few times. V gene TRBV6-6 combines with J gene TRBJ1-5; D gene ambiguous. The CDR3 has 12 residues. CDR1 MNHNY and CDR2 SVGAGI come from the germline V gene (reference sequence). The germline V and J ends were trimmed by 6 bases and 2 bases, with 5 bases remaining between them. This chain's CDR3 is CASSQGNQPQHF. Written as DNA, the CDR3 is TGTGCCAGCAGCCAGGGCAATCAGCCCCAGCATTTT.

This clone was counted a single time. V and J are TRBV18 and TRBJ1-5; tentative D call: TRBD1 (6 bases). The germline gives CDR1 KGHSH, CDR2 LQKENI. There are 14 residues in the CDR3. Trimming cost V 2 bases and J 5 bases, with 10 bases left between them. The CDR3 here is CASSPREGDQPQHF. Here the CDR3 DNA reads TGTGCCAGCTCACCAAGGGAGGGGGATCAGCCCCAGCATTTT.

The chain recombines TRBV13 with TRBJ2-1; D perhaps matches TRBD2 (6 bases). Germline V CDR1 and CDR2: PRHDT, FYEKMQ (reference sequence). The V gene lost 6 bases and the J gene lost 6 bases, with 24 bases spanning the gap. This CDR3 comprises 17 residues. The CDR3 DNA is TGTGCCAGCAGTATACCCCCGGAGGGCCTGGCTTTCAATGAGCAGTTCTTC. Translation: CASSIPPEGLAFNEQFF.

The chain has TRBV6-5 and TRBJ2-7, with D possibly matching TRBD2 (6 bases). CDR1 and CDR2 from the germline V gene are MNHEY and SVGAGI. The CDR3 is made up of 12 amino acids. Trimming removed 6 bases at V and 7 bases at J, with 13 bases between. The CDR3 loop reads CASSRDSREQYF. CDR3 nucleotide sequence: TGTGCCAGCAGCAGGGACTCACGGGAGCAGTACTTC.

J is TRBJ2-5 and V is TRBV7-9; TRBD1 agrees at 8 bases. The last part of the DNA fits TRBJ2-7 better; the J call may be wrong. This CDR3 has 15 residues. CDR1 and CDR2 from the germline V gene are SEHNR and FQNEAQ (reference sequence). In nucleotides, the CDR3 is TGTGCCAGCAGCTTTACCGGACAGGGCATCGACGAGCAGTACTTC. As protein: CASSFTGQGIDEQYF.

The rearrangement joins TRBV6-5 to TRBJ2-5, with a tentative D call TRBD2 (6 bases). Trimming left V 0 bases short and J 3 bases short, with 8 bases between. Germline V gene sequence: CDR1 MNHEY, CDR2 SVGAGI. The CDR3 runs 14 residues. CDR3 protein: CASSYSGGKETQYF. In nucleotides, the CDR3 is TGTGCCAGCAGTTACTCGGGAGGTAAAGAGACCCAGTACTTC.

This rearrangement joins TRBV9 to TRBJ2-5; a weak D match, TRBD2 (7 bases). V was pared by 0 bases and J by 0 bases, with 12 bases between. This CDR3 spans 16 amino acids. Per germline, CDR1 SGDLS and CDR2 YYNGEE. CDR3 DNA: TGTGCCAGCAGCGTAGAGGAGGGGGGGTACCAAGAGACCCAGTACTTC. Amino acid sequence: CASSVEEGGYQETQYF.

The chain has TRBV27 and TRBJ1-1; 7 nucleotides match TRBD1. The CDR3 sequence is 16 residues long. V dropped 3 bases and J dropped 0; count of bases not matched to a gene: 7. CDR1 and CDR2 from the germline V gene are MNHEY and SMNVEV (reference sequence). The CDR3 region has the DNA TGTGCCAGCAGTTTTTTGACAGGGAACCTGAACACTGAAGCTTTCTTT. Translating it yields CASSFLTGNLNTEAFF.

A few counts support this clone. This sequence joins TRBV7-3 and TRBJ2-2; possible D gene TRBD1, 5 bases. Trimming cost V 2 bases and J 3 bases, with 10 bases left between them. This CDR3 comprises 15 residues. CDR1 and CDR2 from the germline V gene are SGHTA and FQGTGA. The CDR3 region is CASSLALGDTGELFF. Written as DNA, the CDR3 is TGTGCCAGCAGCTTAGCGCTAGGGGACACCGGGGAGCTGTTTTTT. Full variable domain (missing parts from reference TRBV7-3 and TRBJ2-2): GAGVSQTPSNKVTEKGKYVELRCDPISGHTALYWYRQSLGQGPEFLIYFQGTGAADDSGLPNDRFFAVRPEGSVSTLKIQRTERGDSAVYLCASSLALGDTGELFFGEGSRLTVL.

This clone has just a few counts. This chain's CDR3 is CAWSEKQLTNEKLFF. In DNA, the CDR3 is TGTGCCTGGAGTGAAAAACAGTTAACTAATGAAAAACTGTTTTTT. This chain links TRBV30 with TRBJ1-4; D remains unclear. Germline V lookup: CDR1 GTSNPN, CDR2 SVGIG (reference sequence). Trimming cost V 1 base and J 1 base, with 10 bases left between them. This CDR3 comprises 15 residues. Looking up the rest from reference TRBV30 and TRBJ1-4 gives the full variable domain: SQTIHQWPATLVQPVGSPLSLECTVEGTSNPNLYWYRQAAGRGLQLLFYSVGIGQISSEVPQNLSASRPQDRQFILSSKKLLLSDSGFYLCAWSEKQLTNEKLFFGSGTQLSVL.

V and J are TRBV21-1 and TRBJ2-5; TRBD1, as called in the table, went unchecked against the DNA. TRBV21-1 is assigned pseudogene status. The CDR3 covers 15 residues. DNA for the CDR3: TGTGCCAGCAGCATCCGGACAGGGTGGGAAGAGACCCAGTACTTC. Its translation is CASSIRTGWEETQYF.

This chain uses TRBV5-4 with TRBJ2-2; a weak D match, TRBD2 (6 bases). The CDR3 extends over 14 amino acids. Germline V lookup: CDR1 SGHNT, CDR2 YYREEE (reference sequence). Trimming took off 7 bases at V and 5 bases at J, with 15 bases between the two ends. The CDR3 reads CASGGGGRTGELFF. CDR3 in DNA: TGTGCCAGCGGAGGTGGGGGGAGGACCGGGGAGCTGTTTTTT.

The J gene is TRBJ2-7, the V gene TRBV5-4; weak D call: TRBD2 (6 bases). The CDR3 sequence is 14 residues long. The V gene lost 4 bases and the J gene lost 0 bases, with 11 bases spanning the gap. Germline values: CDR1 SGHNT, CDR2 YYREEE (reference sequence). CDR3 residues: CASSPGLHSYEQYF. The CDR3 DNA sequence: TGTGCCAGCAGCCCGGGACTCCACTCCTACGAGCAGTACTTC.

This clone was seen a single time. CDR3 bases: TGTGCCAGTAGTCTTGTTTTCAGGGGCGAGGAAGAGCAGTACTTC. Residues: CASSLVFRGEEEQYF. The rearrangement links TRBV19 to TRBJ2-5, with D perhaps TRBD1 (6 bases). Trimming removed 5 bases at V and 11 bases at J, with 24 bases between. The CDR3 extends over 15 amino acids. Germline CDR1 reads LNHDA; CDR2 reads SQIVND (reference sequence).

V gene TRBV10-3 combines with J gene TRBJ2-1; 9 bases are shared with TRBD2. The length of the CDR3 is 18 residues. V shed 3 bases and J 4 bases; nucleotides not matched to a gene: 13. Germline V gene lookup returns CDR1 ENHRY and CDR2 SYGVKD. CDR3 sequence (DNA): TGTGCCATCAGTGACGTGGCCATAGCGGGAGAGAGGTACAATGAGCAGTTCTTC. It codes for CAISDVAIAGERYNEQFF.

This clone was observed a handful of times. The gene calls are TRBV10-3 and TRBJ1-3; D unresolved. The germline V gene has CDR1 ENHRY and CDR2 SYGVKD. CDR3 length: 14 amino acids. Between the trimmed V and J ends, which lost 1 base and 4 bases, there was a span of 8 bases. DNA of the CDR3: TGTGCCATCAGTGAGTTGACGGGAGGAAACACCATATATTTT. This encodes CAISELTGGNTIYF.

The chain uses TRBV19 and TRBJ1-1, with D possibly being TRBD1 (5 bases). Germline V gene data show CDR1 as LNHDA and CDR2 as SQIVND (reference sequence). The CDR3 has 19 residues. V lost 7 bases and J 0 bases, leaving 27 bases between the germline ends. CDR3 in DNA: TGTGCCAGTACCAAATGGACAAGGGCCCCTGCGGGGATGAACACTGAAGCTTTCTTT. Protein: CASTKWTRAPAGMNTEAFF.

The chain joins TRBV5-1 to TRBJ2-7; 7 positions agree with TRBD2. Looked up from germline, CDR1 is SGHRS and CDR2 is YFSETQ. J gave up 2 bases and V 4 bases, and 12 bases lay outside the gene matches. The CDR3 sequence is 16 residues long. The CDR3 DNA reads as TGCGCCAGCAGCGGCGGGAGACAGTACGCAGCCTACGAGCAGTACTTC. Translating it yields CASSGGRQYAAYEQYF.

The chain carries TRBV25-1 and TRBJ1-2; TRBD1 aligns across 9 bases. The germline V gene has CDR1 MGHDK and CDR2 SYGVNS. The CDR3 is 15 residues long. After removal of 4 bases from V and 2 bases from J, the junction contained 5 bases not matched to a gene. The CDR3 reads CASSGDREINYGYTF. CDR3 in DNA: TGTGCCAGCAGTGGGGACAGGGAGATAAACTATGGCTACACCTTC.

The rearrangement joins TRBV19 to TRBJ2-5; D is perhaps TRBD1 (6 bases). The CDR3 has 12 residues. The germline V gene has CDR1 LNHDA and CDR2 SQIVND (reference sequence). The germline V and J ends were trimmed by 6 bases and 5 bases, with 10 bases remaining between them. The DNA for the CDR3 is TGTGCCAGTAGCAAGGGACATGAGACCCAGTACTTC. Residues: CASSKGHETQYF.

This clone was counted only a few times. This chain links TRBV7-6 with TRBJ1-4; 7 bases are shared with TRBD1. Germline V gives CDR1 SGHVS, CDR2 FNYEAQ. The junction had 5 bases not matched to a gene; V was cut back by 0 bases and J by 13 bases. The CDR3 spans 13 residues. Written as DNA, the CDR3 is TGTGCCAGCAGCTTAGCAGGGACAGCGGGACTGTTTTTT. It translates to CASSLAGTAGLFF.

This clone was detected a few times. V gene TRBV6-1 combines with J gene TRBJ1-1; maybe TRBD1 (5 bases). V was cut by 4 bases and J by 0 bases, with 12 bases left in between. The V gene's germline CDR1 is MNHNS and CDR2 SASEGT. There are 15 residues in the CDR3. CDR3 bases: TGTGCCAGCAGTGCCAGGGAGGGAATGAACACTGAAGCTTTCTTT. Translating gives CASSAREGMNTEAFF.

This rearrangement joins TRBV7-2 to TRBJ2-5; a possible D gene is TRBD1 (6 bases). This CDR3 is 14 amino acids long. Germline-derived CDR1 and CDR2 are SGHTA and FQGNSA. Trimming removed 5 bases from V and 0 bases from J, with 10 bases in between. The CDR3 is CASSPRGNQETQYF. The CDR3, as DNA: TGTGCCAGCAGCCCAAGGGGGAACCAAGAGACCCAGTACTTC.

V gene TRBV28 combines with J gene TRBJ2-7, with 8 bases identical to TRBD1. Per the germline V gene, CDR1 is MDHEN and CDR2 is SYDVKM. The CDR3 runs 15 residues. Trimming at V came to 6 bases and at J to 4 bases, leaving 11 bases not matched to a gene. The CDR3: CASRPNRDRRYEQYF. CDR3 DNA sequence: TGTGCCAGCAGACCCAACCGGGACAGGAGGTACGAGCAGTACTTC.

V is TRBV15 and J is TRBJ2-7; D perhaps matches TRBD1 (5 bases). This CDR3 spans 13 amino acids. Trimming removed 8 bases from V and 12 bases from J, with 23 bases in between. Germline V CDR1 and CDR2: LNHNV, YYDKDF (reference sequence). The CDR3 DNA reads as TGTGCCACCCGACCGGACGACAGTTCTCTCGGGTACTTC. Encoded protein: CATRPDDSSLGYF.

J is TRBJ2-1 and V is TRBV28, with D tentatively TRBD2 (6 bases). V dropped 7 bases and J dropped 0 bases, with 10 bases sitting between them. The CDR3 is 14 amino acids. Germline V gene lookup returns CDR1 MDHEN and CDR2 SYDVKM. The CDR3 loop reads CASIGGSSYNEQFF. The CDR3 region has the DNA TGTGCCAGCATTGGGGGGAGCTCCTACAATGAGCAGTTCTTC.

The V call is TRBV29-1, the J call TRBJ2-1; TRBD2 matches at 7 bases. Germline CDR1 is SQVTM and CDR2 is ANQGSEA. The CDR3 is 11 amino acids. Germline trimming cut 6 bases from V and 12 bases from J; bases unmatched to any gene: 8. In DNA, the CDR3 is TGCAGCGTCCGACTAGCCAGTATGCAGTTCTTC. This sequence encodes CSVRLASMQFF.

This clone has just a few counts. The rearrangement links TRBV7-2 to TRBJ2-7; a weak D match, TRBD1 (6 bases). V was shortened by 5 bases and J by 3 bases, with 11 bases between the two germline ends. This CDR3 region has 13 residues. CDR1 and CDR2 from the germline V gene are SGHTA and FQGNSA. The CDR3 reads CASSRGQYYEQYF. The CDR3 DNA sequence: TGTGCCAGCAGCCGGGGACAATACTACGAGCAGTACTTC.

The CDR3 nucleotides read TGTGCCAGCAGCTGGACTAGCGGCTTCACAGATACGCAGTATTTT. The encoded protein is CASSWTSGFTDTQYF. The V and J genes are TRBV11-2 and TRBJ2-3, with TRBD2 identical over 10 bases. CDR1 and CDR2 from the germline V gene are SGHAT and FQNNGV. Trimming took 4 bases from V and 2 from J; bases not matched to a gene: 3. This CDR3 contains 15 residues.